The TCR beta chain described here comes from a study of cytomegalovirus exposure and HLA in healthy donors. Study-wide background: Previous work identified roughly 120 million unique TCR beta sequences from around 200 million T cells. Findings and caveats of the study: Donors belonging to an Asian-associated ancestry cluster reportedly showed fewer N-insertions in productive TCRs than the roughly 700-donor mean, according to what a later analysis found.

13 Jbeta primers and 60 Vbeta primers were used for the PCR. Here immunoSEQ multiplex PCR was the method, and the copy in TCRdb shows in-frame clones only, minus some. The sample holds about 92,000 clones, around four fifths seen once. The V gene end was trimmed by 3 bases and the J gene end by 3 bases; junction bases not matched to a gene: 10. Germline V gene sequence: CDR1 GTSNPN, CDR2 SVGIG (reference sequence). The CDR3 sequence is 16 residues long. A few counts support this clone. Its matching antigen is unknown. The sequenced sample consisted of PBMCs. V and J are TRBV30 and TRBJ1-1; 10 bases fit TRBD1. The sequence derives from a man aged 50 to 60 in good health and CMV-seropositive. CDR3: CAWSETGTGDDTEAFF. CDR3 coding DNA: TGTGCCTGGAGCGAAACTGGGACAGGGGATGACACTGAAGCTTTCTTT.